One and the same sample provided the 29 T cell receptor beta chains below, sequenced in a study of CXCR3-negative and CXCR3-positive naive CD8 T cells (dated by TCRdb to between 2018 and 2021). TCRdb names NextSeq 550 as the instrument used. The Human TCR Profiling Kit (MiLaboratory) was used to prepare UMI-labeled 5' RACE TRB cDNA libraries. TCRdb reprocessed the sequencing reads and holds a single record per CDR3 protein sequence, with no DNA. The table for this sample shows about 40,000 distinct CDR3 sequences. In total, the top ten clones hold more than 7.5% of the sample. Sequenced material: memory CD8+ T cells from blood. The sample's cell subset or site label, in plain terms: conventional CD8+ memory T cells (TMEM), sorted as controls. Receptors were obtained from a human donor in good health. Some clones in this sample may be carry-over from other donors' samples.

The V call is TRBV6-5, the J call TRBJ2-7; TCRdb reports TRBD1, a call that lacks DNA to check it against. Germline CDR1 and CDR2: MNHEY and SVGAGI. The CDR3 runs 17 residues. The CDR3 here is CASSLPPGPRSTYEQYF.

The rearrangement joins TRBV29-1 to TRBJ1-1. The CDR3 has 11 residues. Germline V gene data show CDR1 as SQVTM and CDR2 as ANQGSEA. CDR3 amino acids: CSFWEGTEAFF.

The rearrangement uses TRBV29-1 and TRBJ2-2; TCRdb designates TRBD2, a call that cannot be tested without DNA. The CDR3 loop spans 15 amino acids. Germline V lookup: CDR1 SQVTM, CDR2 ANQGSEA. The CDR3 spells CSVGLAGRNTGELFF.

The rearrangement links TRBV7-3 to TRBJ2-3; TCRdb's D call of TRBD2 is untestable without DNA. The length of the CDR3 is 18 residues. The germline V gene has CDR1 SGHTA and CDR2 FQGTGA. CDR3 loop: CASSSPPDNTANTDTQYF.

This chain joins TRBV27 and TRBJ2-7. There are 12 residues in the CDR3. The germline gives CDR1 MNHEY, CDR2 SMNVEV (reference sequence). This CDR3 reads CASFSDRGEQYF.

This chain joins TRBV7-9 and TRBJ1-2. CDR1 is SEHNR, CDR2 FQNEAQ, per germline (reference sequence). The CDR3 loop spans 14 amino acids. The CDR3 loop reads CASSLVPAAYGYTF.

The chain combines TRBV4-3 with TRBJ1-2. Per the germline V gene, CDR1 is LGHNA and CDR2 is YSLEER. CDR3 size: 14 residues. CDR3 sequence: CASSQDGARGGYTF.

The rearrangement uses TRBV29-1 and TRBJ2-1; the D gene TCRdb calls, TRBD1, cannot be checked with no DNA. The CDR3 runs to 14 residues. CDR1 and CDR2 from the germline V gene are SQVTM and ANQGSEA. The CDR3 reads CSVEVDTGANEQFF.

The rearrangement links TRBV7-9 to TRBJ1-4. From germline, CDR1 is SEHNR and CDR2 FQNEAQ (reference sequence). The CDR3 contains 18 residues. The CDR3 sequence: CASSSRNSRLGEVEKLFF.

The J gene is TRBJ2-1, the V gene TRBV20-1; TCRdb outputs TRBD1, but without DNA this stays unchecked. This CDR3 is 14 amino acids long. CDR1 and CDR2 (germline): DFQATT, SNEGSKA (reference sequence). This chain's CDR3 is CSARGWGAHNEQFF.

CDR3 region: CASSTQVAPTDTQYF. The V and J genes are TRBV7-8 and TRBJ2-3; absent DNA, TCRdb's TRBD1 call cannot be checked. CDR3 length: 15 amino acids. Germline V gene sequence: CDR1 SGHVS, CDR2 FQNEAQ.

The V call is TRBV4-3, the J call TRBJ1-2; with no DNA, the TCRdb D assignment of TRBD1 cannot be verified. In germline, CDR1 is LGHNA, CDR2 YSLEER. This CDR3 comprises 18 residues. The CDR3 reads CASSQDLSEWQGKDGYTF.

V and J are TRBV9 and TRBJ2-1. Germline CDR1 SGDLS, CDR2 YYNGEE. The length of the CDR3 is 13 residues. This chain's CDR3 is CSSSVETWGEQFF.

The rearrangement uses TRBV12-3 or TRBV12-4 and TRBJ1-5; TCRdb lists TRBD1, though no DNA is available to test this call. This CDR3 is built from 14 residues. The CDR3 spells CASSLGVPGQPQHF.

The chain recombines TRBV18 with TRBJ2-3. In germline, CDR1 is KGHSH, CDR2 LQKENI. The CDR3 runs 17 residues. The CDR3 region is CASSPLALRGSTDTQYF. Supplemented by reference TRBV18 and TRBJ2-3, the full variable domain reads NAGVMQNPRHLVRRRGQEARLRCSPMKGHSHVYWYRQLPEEGLKFMVYLQKENIIDESGMPKERFSAEFPKEGPSILRIQQVVRGDSAAYFCASSPLALRGSTDTQYFGPGTRLTVL.

CDR3 sequence reads: CASSPLGGTEVYEQYF. The chain joins TRBV7-9 to TRBJ2-7; the D call from TCRdb, TRBD1, cannot be confirmed without DNA. CDR3 length: 16 residues. Germline V gives CDR1 SEHNR, CDR2 FQNEAQ (reference sequence).

The chain uses TRBV11-3 and TRBJ2-1; with no DNA, the TCRdb D assignment of TRBD2 cannot be verified. There are 13 residues in the CDR3. Germline V gene sequence: CDR1 SGHNT, CDR2 YENEEA. The CDR3 is CASSARTSLEQFF.

The rearrangement joins TRBV29-1 to TRBJ2-7; TCRdb designates TRBD1, a call that cannot be tested without DNA. The CDR3 is made up of 16 amino acids. Germline V lookup: CDR1 SQVTM, CDR2 ANQGSEA. Here the CDR3 reads CSAEFPTGPASYEQYF.

The V gene is TRBV7-9, the J gene TRBJ1-5. The germline gives CDR1 SEHNR, CDR2 FQNEAQ (reference sequence). There are 12 residues in the CDR3. CDR3: CASSPGDQPQHF.

The chain combines TRBV29-1 with TRBJ2-3; as DNA is missing, the TRBD1 call by TCRdb cannot be tested. CDR1 and CDR2 from the germline V gene are SQVTM and ANQGSEA. The CDR3 spans 13 residues. CDR3 protein: CSASGGSTDTQYF.

This clonotype is medium-sized by frequency. The V and J genes are TRBV2 and TRBJ2-2; TCRdb lists TRBD1, though no DNA is available to test this call. This CDR3 is 14 amino acids long. Germline V gene data show CDR1 as SNHLY and CDR2 as FYNNEI. CDR3 loop: CASRDRQGTGELFF. The variable domain in full, completed from reference TRBV2 and TRBJ2-2, reads EPEVTQTPSHQVTQMGQEVILRCVPISNHLYFYWYRQILGQKVEFLVSFYNNEISEKSEIFDDQFSVERPDGSNFTLKIRSTKLEDSAMYFCASRDRQGTGELFFGEGSRLTVL.

CDR3 region: CASSSRDISANYGYTF. This chain connects TRBV9 to TRBJ1-2; TCRdb picks TRBD1, but there is no DNA to check that call. The germline gives CDR1 SGDLS, CDR2 YYNGEE. The CDR3 has 16 amino acids.

This sequence joins TRBV29-1 and TRBJ2-3; TCRdb's assignment of TRBD1 cannot be checked, as there is no DNA. The length of the CDR3 is 14 residues. Looked up from germline, CDR1 is SQVTM and CDR2 is ANQGSEA. The CDR3 reads CSVGGGTNTDTQYF.

This sequence joins TRBV29-1 and TRBJ2-5; lacking DNA, the TRBD1 call made by TCRdb goes unchecked. The CDR3 is 13 amino acids. Germline CDR1 is SQVTM and CDR2 is ANQGSEA. The chain's CDR3 is CSVDPGPQETQYF. Looking up the rest from reference TRBV29-1 and TRBJ2-5 gives the full variable domain: SAVISQKPSRDICQRGTSLTIQCQVDSQVTMMFWYRQQPGQSLTLIATANQGSEATYESGFVIDKFPISRPNLTFSTLTVSNMSPEDSSIYLCSVDPGPQETQYFGPGTRLLVL.

Measured by frequency, this clonotype is medium-sized. The gene calls are TRBV27 and TRBJ2-7; there is no DNA to check the TCRdb D call of TRBD1. The V gene's germline CDR1 is MNHEY and CDR2 SMNVEV (reference sequence). The CDR3 has 13 residues. The CDR3 is CASSQGSLYEQYF.

The rearrangement uses TRBV12-3 or TRBV12-4 and TRBJ2-7. The CDR3 totals 12 residues. CDR3 sequence: CASRMGSYEQYF.

The chain is built from TRBV21-1 and TRBJ1-1; TCRdb's D call, TRBD1, is unchecked because there is no DNA. TRBV21-1 is a pseudogene. This CDR3 comprises 17 residues. CDR3 sequence reads: CASSSLLGQERNTEAFF.

The V and J genes are TRBV28 and TRBJ2-1; there is no DNA to check the TCRdb D call of TRBD1. Germline-derived CDR1 and CDR2 are MDHEN and SYDVKM. The CDR3 extends over 16 amino acids. CDR3: CASSFLGHHSYNEQFF.

The chain combines TRBV12-3 or TRBV12-4 with TRBJ1-3. This CDR3 has 17 residues. The CDR3 protein is CASSLGVLGGSGNTIYF.